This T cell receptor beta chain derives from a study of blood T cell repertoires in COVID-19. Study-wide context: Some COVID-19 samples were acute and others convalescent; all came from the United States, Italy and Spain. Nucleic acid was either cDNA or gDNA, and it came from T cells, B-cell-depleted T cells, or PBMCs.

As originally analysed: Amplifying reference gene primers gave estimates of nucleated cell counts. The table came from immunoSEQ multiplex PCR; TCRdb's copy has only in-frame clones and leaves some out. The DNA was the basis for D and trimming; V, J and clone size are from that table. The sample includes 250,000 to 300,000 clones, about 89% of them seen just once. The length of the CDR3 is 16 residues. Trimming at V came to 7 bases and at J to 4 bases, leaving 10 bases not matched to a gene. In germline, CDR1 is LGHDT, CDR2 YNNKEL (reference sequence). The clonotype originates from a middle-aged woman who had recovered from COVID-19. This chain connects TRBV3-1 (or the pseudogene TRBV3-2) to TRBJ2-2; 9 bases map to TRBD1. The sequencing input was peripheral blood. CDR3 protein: CASTRWGTGTTGELFF. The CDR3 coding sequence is TGTGCCAGCACCCGTTGGGGGACAGGGACCACCGGGGAGCTGTTTTTT.